These 9 T cell receptor beta chains were sequenced from one sample in a study of blood T cell repertoires in COVID-19. Method: immunoSEQ multiplex PCR; TCRdb's copy keeps in-frame clones and lacks some. The table includes about 280,000 clones, 85% detected once. Sequenced sample: peripheral blood. These receptors all come from a man over 45 with active or convalescent COVID-19.

The V call is TRBV28, the J call TRBJ1-2; D is possibly TRBD1 (5 bases). The germline gives CDR1 MDHEN, CDR2 SYDVKM. The CDR3 is 13 amino acids. With 3 bases removed from V and 8 bases from J, the gap between germline ends came to 13 bases. The CDR3 spells CASSFGGTPGYTF. The CDR3 DNA sequence: TGTGCCAGCAGTTTTGGGGGGACGCCCGGCTACACCTTC.

The V and J genes are TRBV19 and TRBJ1-4; D uncertain. The CDR3 loop spans 15 amino acids. Trimming shortened V by 5 bases and J by 8 bases, and 18 bases separated the two germline ends. The germline CDR1 and CDR2 sequences are LNHDA and SQIVND (reference sequence). In DNA, the CDR3 is TGTGCCAGTAGTTCCGACCGAAAAAGCGGGGAAAAACTGTTTTTT. Translation: CASSSDRKSGEKLFF.

The rearrangement links TRBV7-8 to TRBJ2-7, with TRBD1 matching 9 bases. The germline V gene encodes CDR1 SGHVS and CDR2 FQNEAQ. This CDR3 is built from 15 residues. The V gene end was trimmed by 0 bases and the J gene end by 4 bases; junction bases not matched to a gene: 4. CDR3 DNA: TGTGCCAGCAGCTTAGCGCAAGGGACAGGGTACGAGCAGTACTTC. This translates into CASSLAQGTGYEQYF.

The chain combines TRBV29-1 with TRBJ2-5; D may be TRBD1 (6 bases). V lost 7 bases and J 4 bases, leaving 13 bases between the germline ends. Germline V gene sequence: CDR1 SQVTM, CDR2 ANQGSEA. The CDR3 totals 12 residues. The CDR3 DNA reads TGCAGCGGAGGGGGAGTTGGAGAGACCCAGTACTTC. Protein: CSGGGVGETQYF.

In this sample, this clone turned up a few times. This chain joins TRBV9 and TRBJ2-7; a possible D gene is TRBD1 (6 bases). Per the germline V gene, CDR1 is SGDLS and CDR2 is YYNGEE. V gave up 4 bases and J gave up 2 bases, with 13 bases separating them. This CDR3 spans 14 amino acids. CDR3 in DNA: TGTGCCAGCAGCCCCGGACAGTATACCTACGAGCAGTACTTC. It encodes CASSPGQYTYEQYF.

V gene TRBV30 combines with J gene TRBJ1-4; D gene uncertain. The CDR3 length is 13 residues. Germline loops: CDR1 GTSNPN, CDR2 SVGIG (reference sequence). V lost 2 bases and J 5 bases, leaving 9 bases between the germline ends. The chain's CDR3 is CAWSIGINEKLFF. The CDR3 DNA reads TGTGCCTGGAGTATCGGGATAAATGAAAAACTGTTTTTT.

This clone was seen once. The chain couples TRBV28 to TRBJ2-7, with D possibly matching TRBD1 (5 bases). The CDR3 is 15 amino acids. Germline V gene sequence: CDR1 MDHEN, CDR2 SYDVKM. Trimming took off 4 bases at V and 2 bases at J, with 15 bases between the two ends. The CDR3 sequence: CASSYDSNPAYEQYF. In nucleotides, the CDR3 is TGTGCCAGCAGTTACGACAGTAACCCCGCCTACGAGCAGTACTTC.

The chain recombines TRBV5-8 with TRBJ2-7; D remains unclear. Germline V lookup: CDR1 SGHTS, CDR2 YDEGEE. CDR3 size: 14 residues. The V end lost 4 bases, the J end lost 0 bases, and 11 bases lay between the germline ends. This CDR3 reads CASSPISSSYEQYF. The CDR3 bases are TGTGCCAGCAGCCCGATCTCTAGCTCCTACGAGCAGTACTTC.

The chain employs TRBV30 and TRBJ1-1; maybe TRBD1 (5 bases). Trimming stripped 0 bases from V and 10 bases from J, with 9 bases between. The CDR3 runs 11 residues. Germline V gene sequence: CDR1 GTSNPN, CDR2 SVGIG (reference sequence). The CDR3 protein is CAWSVTGAAFF. CDR3 sequence (DNA): TGTGCCTGGAGTGTAACAGGTGCAGCTTTCTTT.